Shown below are 32 T cell receptor beta chains from a single sample sequenced in a study of blood T cells in healthy people across ages. It was with a sample-barcoded 5' primer and a J-beta primer mix that a second PCR of roughly 7 to 11 cycles was run. TCRdb used MiXCR to reprocess the 5' RACE reads, holding one entry per CDR3 protein. This table has 1.5 million to 2 million distinct CDR3 sequences, 28% appearing once. Input material: blood. The receptors shown here come from a woman aged 25 to 39 in good health.

The chain employs TRBV2 and TRBJ1-5; D is uncertain. CDR1 is SNHLY, CDR2 FYNNEI, per germline. This CDR3 has 12 residues. Trimming took 11 bases from V and 4 from J, leaving 12 bases between them. CDR3: CASQTSNQPQHF. The CDR3 nucleotides read TGTGCCTCCCAAACCTCTAATCAGCCCCAGCATTTT.

This sequence joins TRBV7-9 and TRBJ1-2; no reliable D call. Germline assignment: CDR1 SEHNR and CDR2 FQNEAQ (reference sequence). Between the trimmed V and J ends, which lost 2 bases and 6 bases, there was a span of 7 bases. This CDR3 comprises 12 residues. The CDR3 is CASSLSPNGYTF. The CDR3, as DNA: TGTGCCAGCAGCTTATCGCCCAATGGCTACACCTTC.

This chain joins TRBV25-1 and TRBJ2-3, with unresolved D. The CDR3 length is 13 residues. Per the germline V gene, CDR1 is MGHDK and CDR2 is SYGVNS. The ends were cut back, 0 bases at V and 8 bases at J, with 9 bases in the middle. The CDR3 bases are TGTGCCAGCAGTGAATATTCGACGATTACGCAGTATTTT. Protein product: CASSEYSTITQYF.

This clonotype was counted ten times or more. This sequence joins TRBV29-1 and TRBJ2-5; D uncertain. Trimming took off 5 bases at V and 5 bases at J, with 9 bases between the two ends. The CDR3 contains 11 residues. The germline V gene has CDR1 SQVTM and CDR2 ANQGSEA. CDR3 DNA sequence: TGCAGCGTTTTTGACACGGAGACCCAGTACTTC. Translated: CSVFDTETQYF.

This clonotype was picked up one time. V and J are TRBV7-2 and TRBJ2-3, with D possibly TRBD1 on 6 matching bases. V lost 5 bases and J lost 0, with 12 bases in between. CDR1 and CDR2 (germline): SGHTA, FQGNSA. This CDR3 spans 15 amino acids. CDR3: CASSQKGVSTDTQYF. The CDR3 bases are TGTGCCAGCAGCCAGAAGGGGGTTAGCACAGATACGCAGTATTTT.

This clonotype was counted at least ten times. The chain is built from TRBV6-4 and TRBJ2-5, with TRBD1 as a possible D gene (5 bases). Germline CDR1 reads MRHNA; CDR2 reads SNTAGT. V was cut by 3 bases and J by 2 bases, with 10 bases left in between. This CDR3 is 14 amino acids long. CDR3 sequence: CASSEQAYQETQYF. Here the CDR3 DNA reads TGTGCCAGCAGTGAACAGGCTTATCAAGAGACCCAGTACTTC.

The CDR3 DNA reads as TGTGCCAGCAGTTACTCCCCGACGGGGGCCAACGTCCTGACTTTC. Translating gives CASSYSPTGANVLTF. The V and J genes are TRBV6-2 or TRBV6-3 and TRBJ2-6; D is unclear. This CDR3 has 15 amino acids. Trimming pared 0 bases from V and 4 bases from J, leaving 7 bases between. CDR1 is MNHEY and CDR2 is SVGEGT in the germline V gene.

This clonotype was observed many times. The DNA of the CDR3 is TGCAGTGCTCCGGGAGGCGGGGCGTCCTACAATGAGCAGTTCTTC. It specifies CSAPGGGASYNEQFF. The V and J genes are TRBV20-1 and TRBJ2-1; 7 nucleotides line up with TRBD2. The CDR3 sequence is 15 residues long. V trimming: 5 bases; J trimming: 1 base; junction bases outside the gene matches: 8. CDR1 DFQATT and CDR2 SNEGSKA come from the germline V gene (reference sequence).

This clonotype was detected a few times. The chain carries TRBV7-2 and TRBJ2-1; 9 bases are shared with TRBD2. CDR1 and CDR2 from the germline V gene are SGHTA and FQGNSA. V gave up 5 bases and J gave up 3 bases; unmatched junction bases: 11. The CDR3 length is 17 residues. This chain's CDR3 is CASSPPHILAGYNEQFF. In DNA form, the CDR3 reads TGTGCCAGCAGCCCACCTCACATACTAGCGGGCTACAATGAGCAGTTCTTC. Full variable domain (outside the CDR3, taken from reference TRBV7-2 and TRBJ2-1): GAGVSQSPSNKVTEKGKDVELRCDPISGHTALYWYRQSLGQGLEFLIYFQGNSAPDKSGLPSDRFSAERTGGSVSTLTIQRTQQEDSAVYLCASSPPHILAGYNEQFFGPGTRLTVL.

In its sample, this clonotype was seen a few times. This chain uses TRBV20-1 with TRBJ1-5; D is uncertain. The CDR3 is made up of 13 amino acids. V lost 7 bases and J lost 0, with 10 bases in between. Germline loops: CDR1 DFQATT, CDR2 SNEGSKA (reference sequence). DNA for the CDR3: TGCAGTGGTGGAGAGGATAGCAATCAGCCCCAGCATTTT. This sequence encodes CSGGEDSNQPQHF.

This clonotype was found a few times. The rearrangement joins TRBV11-2 to TRBJ2-7, with D hard to call. Trimming pared 1 base from V and 7 bases from J, leaving 14 bases between. Germline values: CDR1 SGHAT, CDR2 FQNNGV. The CDR3 is 14 residues long. The CDR3 region is CASSLVAGEREQYF. The CDR3 nucleotides are TGTGCCAGCAGCTTAGTGGCTGGTGAGAGGGAGCAGTACTTC.

The rearrangement uses TRBV7-3 and TRBJ2-3; D perhaps matches TRBD2 (6 bases). CDR3 length: 17 amino acids. V dropped 5 bases and J dropped 0 bases, with 18 bases sitting between them. CDR1 and CDR2 (germline): SGHTA, FQGTGA. Written as DNA, the CDR3 is TGTGCCAGCAGCCAACCGTCTAGCGAGACTAGCACAGATACGCAGTATTTT. This gives the protein CASSQPSSETSTDTQYF.

The chain joins TRBV28 to TRBJ1-4, with 7 bases fitting TRBD1. V lost 7 bases, J lost 7 bases, and 3 bases stayed unmatched. Germline CDR1 MDHEN, CDR2 SYDVKM. The CDR3 covers 12 residues. The CDR3 loop is CASTRGVEKLFF. CDR3 nucleotides: TGTGCCAGCACCAGGGGGGTTGAAAAACTGTTTTTT.

The rearrangement uses TRBV18 and TRBJ2-7, with TRBD2 matching over 10 bases. The CDR3 covers 16 residues. CDR1 and CDR2 (germline): KGHSH, LQKENI. The V segment lost 3 bases and the J segment 7 bases; nucleotides outside the gene matches: 12. CDR3 nucleotides: TGTGCCAGCTCACCGGGCCAGTCTAGCGGGGGCCGGGAGCAGTACTTC. Its protein product is CASSPGQSSGGREQYF.

The rearrangement joins TRBV30 to TRBJ2-2, with D tentatively TRBD1 (7 bases). The CDR3 totals 15 residues. V shed 0 bases and J shed 11 bases, with 19 bases lying between them. Germline V CDR1 and CDR2: GTSNPN, SVGIG (reference sequence). The CDR3 reads CAWSVLHRGLRELFF. CDR3 bases: TGTGCCTGGAGTGTACTGCACAGGGGACTTAGAGAGCTGTTTTTT. Complete variable domain (other parts from reference TRBV30 and TRBJ2-2): SQTIHQWPATLVQPVGSPLSLECTVEGTSNPNLYWYRQAAGRGLQLLFYSVGIGQISSEVPQNLSASRPQDRQFILSSKKLLLSDSGFYLCAWSVLHRGLRELFFGEGSRLTVL.

This chain joins TRBV20-1 and TRBJ2-3, with 8 bases that match TRBD2. V lost 6 bases to trimming and J lost 4 bases; unmatched junction nucleotides: 9. Germline assignment: CDR1 DFQATT and CDR2 SNEGSKA (reference sequence). The CDR3 extends over 14 amino acids. CDR3 in DNA: TGCAGTGCGACTATAGCGGGGAGGGCAGATACGCAGTATTTT. Amino acid sequence: CSATIAGRADTQYF.

There are many counts of this clonotype. The chain recombines TRBV24-1 with TRBJ2-5, with 7 bases identical to TRBD1. Losses at the gene ends were 4 bases for V and 0 bases for J; bases not matched to a gene: 7. The CDR3 consists of 16 residues. The V gene's germline CDR1 is KGHDR and CDR2 SFDVKD. The CDR3 sequence is CATSDRDSFYQETQYF. The CDR3 DNA reads TGTGCCACCAGTGACCGGGACAGTTTCTACCAAGAGACCCAGTACTTC.

This clonotype was found a few times. The rearrangement links TRBV7-2 to TRBJ1-2; 7 nucleotides line up with TRBD1. Per germline, CDR1 SGHTA and CDR2 FQGNSA. This CDR3 is built from 14 residues. V lost 5 bases, J lost 10 bases, and 13 bases stayed unmatched. The CDR3 bases are TGTGCCAGCAGCGTGTTCGAAGGGACAGATTTCTACACCTTC. Translating it yields CASSVFEGTDFYTF. The variable domain in full, with the rest retrieved from reference TRBV7-2 and TRBJ1-2, is GAGVSQSPSNKVTEKGKDVELRCDPISGHTALYWYRQSLGQGLEFLIYFQGNSAPDKSGLPSDRFSAERTGGSVSTLTIQRTQQEDSAVYLCASSVFEGTDFYTFGSGTRLTVV.

This clonotype was found a few times. The J gene is TRBJ2-1, the V gene TRBV20-1, with 10 bases aligning to TRBD2. The junction had 12 bases not matched to a gene; V was cut back by 0 bases and J by 7 bases. CDR1 and CDR2 from the germline V gene are DFQATT and SNEGSKA (reference sequence). The CDR3 runs to 17 residues. The CDR3 spells CSARDSSGRLTPNEQFF. In DNA form, the CDR3 reads TGCAGTGCTAGAGATAGTAGCGGGAGGCTTACACCGAATGAGCAGTTCTTC.

This clonotype showed up just a few times. At one of its ends the junction is not consistent with the germline gene, which may arise from a read error. The V call is TRBV4-3, the J call TRBJ1-6; no clear D gene. The CDR3 has 16 amino acids. Per the germline V gene, CDR1 is LGHNA and CDR2 is YSLEER. This CDR3 reads CVSSQDLRKANSPLHF. The CDR3 DNA reads TGCGTCAGCAGCCAAGATCTACGGAAAGCAAATTCACCCCTCCACTTT.

This clonotype showed up just a few times. The V and J genes are TRBV3-1 and TRBJ2-7; 10 bases map to TRBD2. From germline, CDR1 is LGHDT and CDR2 YNNKEL (reference sequence). The CDR3 sequence is 15 residues long. Trimming cost V 5 bases and J 6 bases; bases outside gene matches: 10. Here the CDR3 DNA reads TGTGCCAGCAGCTATAAGGTGTCTAGCGGGAGCGAGCAGTACTTC. It specifies CASSYKVSSGSEQYF.

The chain carries TRBV5-4 and TRBJ2-7; 12 bases line up with TRBD2. The germline V gene has CDR1 SGHNT and CDR2 YYREEE (reference sequence). The CDR3 runs 17 residues. The J segment lost 2 bases and the V segment lost 4 bases, leaving 10 bases of the junction unmatched. This CDR3 is CASSPGLAGTLTYEQYF. DNA for the CDR3: TGTGCCAGCAGCCCTGGACTAGCGGGAACCCTTACCTACGAGCAGTACTTC.

V and J are TRBV30 and TRBJ2-7; D is perhaps TRBD2 (5 bases). The CDR3 contains 15 residues. Germline assignment: CDR1 GTSNPN and CDR2 SVGIG (reference sequence). The ends were cut back, 0 bases at V and 2 bases at J, with 14 bases in the middle. CDR3 coding DNA: TGTGCCTGGAGTGTACCGTTCGGGGTTCCCTACGAGCAGTACTTC. Residues: CAWSVPFGVPYEQYF.

CDR3 nucleotides: TGTGCCAGCAGTTACTCTCGGGAGGGGGGCCGGAGGGCTTTCTTT. Its translation: CASSYSREGGRRAFF. The chain joins TRBV6-5 to TRBJ1-1; tentative D call: TRBD1 (6 bases). The CDR3 is 15 residues long. Trimming took 0 bases from V and 11 from J, leaving 19 bases between them. Germline V gene sequence: CDR1 MNHEY, CDR2 SVGAGI.

To note about this clonotype: Compared with germline, one end of the junction differs, possibly owing to a read error. The rearrangement links TRBV15 to TRBJ1-4; unclear D gene. CDR1 and CDR2 (germline): LNHNV, YYDKDF (reference sequence). The CDR3 is 13 residues long. This CDR3 reads CATSGDANEKLFF. The CDR3 DNA reads as TGTGCCACCTCTGGGGATGCTAATGAAAAGCTGTTTTTT.

Notes on this clonotype: A read error may explain this, as a much larger clone is one base away. This chain connects TRBV7-9 to TRBJ1-4; no reliable D call. Germline values: CDR1 SEHNR, CDR2 FQNEAQ (reference sequence). V was pared by 8 bases and J by 6 bases, with 10 bases between. CDR3 size: 12 residues. The CDR3 is CASGPAYEKLFF. CDR3 coding DNA: TGTGCCAGCGGCCCAGCTTATGAAAAACTGTTTTTT.

This clonotype was seen at least ten times. V is TRBV7-2 and J is TRBJ2-1, with D possibly TRBD2 on 5 matching bases. CDR3 length: 14 residues. With 5 bases removed from V and 4 bases from J, the gap between germline ends came to 12 bases. Germline CDR1 SGHTA, CDR2 FQGNSA. Here the CDR3 reads CASSAQSGYNEQFF. The CDR3 coding sequence is TGTGCCAGCAGCGCACAGAGCGGTTACAATGAGCAGTTCTTC. Variable domain in full (rest from reference TRBV7-2 and TRBJ2-1): GAGVSQSPSNKVTEKGKDVELRCDPISGHTALYWYRQSLGQGLEFLIYFQGNSAPDKSGLPSDRFSAERTGGSVSTLTIQRTQQEDSAVYLCASSAQSGYNEQFFGPGTRLTVL.

The chain couples TRBV11-2 to TRBJ1-1; D possibly corresponds to TRBD1 (5 bases). The CDR3 is 15 amino acids. V lost 4 bases, J lost 4 bases, and 16 bases lay in between. The germline V gene encodes CDR1 SGHAT and CDR2 FQNNGV. The CDR3 protein is CASSWRRGKATEAFF. For the CDR3, the DNA is TGTGCCAGCAGCTGGAGAAGGGGAAAAGCCACTGAAGCTTTCTTT.

Concerning this clonotype itself: One end of the junction fails to match germline, which may point to a read error. The rearrangement uses TRBV12-3 or TRBV12-4 and TRBJ2-7; possible D gene TRBD2, 6 bases. The CDR3 length is 15 residues. The CDR3 nucleotides are TGTGCCAACAGTTTATACTTGGGGGGAAACAAAGAGCAGTACTTC. Encoded protein: CANSLYLGGNKEQYF.

This clonotype was observed a few times. Written as DNA, the CDR3 is TGCAGTGCTAGAGATCGCCGTAGCGGGAACCAGTTCTTC. Translated: CSARDRRSGNQFF. This chain joins TRBV20-1 and TRBJ2-1; TRBD2 matches 8 bases. The CDR3 contains 13 residues. CDR1 is DFQATT and CDR2 is SNEGSKA in the germline V gene (reference sequence). V shed 0 bases, J shed 13 bases, and the junction held 8 bases outside the gene matches.

This clonotype was found a few times. The chain combines TRBV4-3 with TRBJ2-5; a possible D gene is TRBD1 (8 bases). The CDR3 runs to 15 residues. The V end lost 1 base, the J end lost 11 bases, and 20 bases lay between the germline ends. Germline V gives CDR1 LGHNA, CDR2 YSLEER. CDR3 bases: TGCGCCAGCAGCCAAGGATCCACAGGGGGACTACGGCAGTACTTC. Translated: CASSQGSTGGLRQYF.

The table lists this clonotype with many counts. J is TRBJ2-5 and V is TRBV2, with 7 positions matching TRBD1. Trimming cost V 10 bases and J 5 bases; bases outside gene matches: 7. The CDR3 has 12 residues. Looked up from germline, CDR1 is SNHLY and CDR2 is FYNNEI. Here the CDR3 reads CATARGLETQYF. CDR3 sequence (DNA): TGTGCCACCGCGAGGGGGCTGGAGACCCAGTACTTC.